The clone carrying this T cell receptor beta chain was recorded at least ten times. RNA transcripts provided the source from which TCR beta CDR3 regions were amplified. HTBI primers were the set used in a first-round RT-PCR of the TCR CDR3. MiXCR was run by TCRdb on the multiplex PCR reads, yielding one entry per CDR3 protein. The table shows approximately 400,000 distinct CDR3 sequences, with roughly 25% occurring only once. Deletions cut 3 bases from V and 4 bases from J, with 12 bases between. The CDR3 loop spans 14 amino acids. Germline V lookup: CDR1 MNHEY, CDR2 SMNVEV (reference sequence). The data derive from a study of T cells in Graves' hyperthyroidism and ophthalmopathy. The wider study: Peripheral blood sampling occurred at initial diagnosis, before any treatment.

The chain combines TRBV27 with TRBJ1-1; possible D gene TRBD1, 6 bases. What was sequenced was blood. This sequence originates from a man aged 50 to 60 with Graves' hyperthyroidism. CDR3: CASSFTPTGTEAFF. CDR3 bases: TGTGCCAGCAGTTTCACTCCGACAGGCACTGAAGCTTTCTTT.